Below, 3 T cell receptor beta chains from the same sample are listed, as sequenced in a study of blood T cell repertoires in COVID-19. The data were produced by immunoSEQ multiplex PCR, yet TCRdb's version contains in-frame clones alone and is incomplete. The sample gives under 200,000 clones, under 90% of which show up once; approximately 12% is in the top ten. Sequencing was performed on PBMCs or T cells enriched from blood (not recorded which). All receptors come from a man in his fifties who had recovered from COVID-19.

CDR3 sequence: CASSPGGSLGTEAFF. CDR3 nucleotide sequence: TGTGCCAGCAGTCCAGGGGGGTCTTTAGGCACTGAAGCTTTCTTT. This chain uses TRBV7-8 with TRBJ1-1; TRBD1 matches at 7 bases. Unmatched junction bases numbered 11, after V lost 6 bases and J lost 4 bases. This CDR3 region has 15 residues. Germline CDR1 SGHVS, CDR2 FQNEAQ.

The chain employs TRBV20-1 and TRBJ1-1; TRBD1 agrees at 8 bases. The CDR3 runs 15 residues. The germline CDR1 and CDR2 sequences are DFQATT and SNEGSKA (reference sequence). V dropped 3 bases and J dropped 1; count of bases not matched to a gene: 7. The CDR3 is CSASDPGTGNTEAFF. As DNA, the CDR3 is TGCAGTGCTAGTGATCCCGGGACAGGGAACACTGAAGCTTTCTTT.

This chain connects TRBV5-5 to TRBJ1-2; D uncertain. V shed 1 base and J shed 0 bases, with 10 bases lying between them. Germline V gene sequence: CDR1 SGHKS, CDR2 YYEKEE (reference sequence). The CDR3 extends over 15 amino acids. The CDR3 bases are TGTGCCAGCAGCTTGACTGCCTACCCTAACTATGGCTACACCTTC. Encoded protein: CASSLTAYPNYGYTF.